The following is a TCR beta chain sequence with its context. The sample is drawn from a study of OX40 agonist ivuxolimab in advanced cancers. Background on the study: Prior checkpoint blockade (anti-PD-1, anti-PD-L1 or anti-CTLA-4) was permitted; around 40% had it. Three patients responded partially, comprising one with hepatocellular carcinoma and two with cutaneous melanoma.

The table came from immunoSEQ multiplex PCR; TCRdb's copy has only in-frame clones and leaves some out. The sample lists about 110,000 clones, 85% to 95% occurring once. Baseline was the first blood sampling point, followed by cycle 4 day 1 and cycle 7 day 1. The TCR comes from an adult with an advanced solid tumor such as melanoma, head and neck, liver or kidney cancer. The specimen was CD4+ or CD8+ T cells sorted from blood, collected in a trial of the OX40 agonist ivuxolimab.

The chain's CDR3 is CASSPTRALGYTF. CDR3 nucleotides: TGTGCCAGCAGTCCTACTCGGGCTCTCGGCTACACCTTC. V is TRBV6-5 and J is TRBJ1-2; D is unresolved. This CDR3 is built from 13 residues. Trimming cost V 5 bases and J 8 bases, with 15 bases left between them. CDR1 is MNHEY, CDR2 SVGAGI, per germline.